This TCR beta chain was recovered during a study of naive and memory T cell subsets (dated by TCRdb to the late 2010s). Turning to the overall study: According to the figure summarizing the samples, there were 10 blood donors, 7 tuberculin skin test biopsies and 3 saline control biopsies. PCR2 was typically performed as a SYBR Green qPCR that was stopped at a set threshold, although end-point PCR (roughly 6 cycles) could be used instead for low-input samples.

This clonotype has more than one count but fewer than ten. This clone's antigen is unknown. Within one base of it there is no much larger clone, and no base qualities were kept. The library came from UMI-ligation and nested PCR. Four rounds of PCR, run with the SP2 primer together with nested alpha and beta constant region primers, were used to amplify the ligated cDNA. For the blood and skin samples, reverse transcription of TCR RNA was done with SuperScript IV along with alpha and beta constant region primers. An oligonucleotide carrying the Illumina SP2 primer and a UMI was ligated to the 3' end of the cDNA by means of T4 RNA ligase 1. To prevent hairpin formation, the 12-nucleotide UMI was made up of two random hexamers with an eight-base spacer between them. TCR alpha and beta chain libraries were processed separately from the second PCR onward, with dual indexing for multiplexing. After pooling, the indexed libraries were analyzed by capillary electrophoresis and sequenced on either an Illumina MiSeq or NextSeq. Libraries were spiked with PhiX DNA at roughly 4.5-7% so that base diversity was increased and cluster recognition was improved. On the study's bioinformatics: Demultiplexor took UMIs from read 2, joined the UMIs to the TCR sequence from read 1, and separated reads according to sample indices. V and J genes and V-J junctions were identified by Decombinator, which gave every TCR a five-part identifier that included V and J deletions. Collapsinator relied on UMIs to correct both sequencing errors and PCR amplification heterogeneity, producing a UMI-based abundance for each TCR. CDR3Translator turned identifiers into nucleotide sequence, translated that sequence into amino acids, and pulled out CDR3 regions based on terminal motifs. Error-corrected alpha and beta TCR counts from blood and skin were compared after normalization to input RNA amount. TCRdb's own reprocessing of the public reads used fastp at Q25 and MiXCR and kept productive beta chains. Duplicate CDR3 protein sequences are folded into a single record with the most common DNA and genes. None of the V and J calls come from the authors' own analysis; TCRdb made them. The sample profile shows about 26,000 distinct CDR3 sequences; 5% to 5.5% of them were found once. The ten largest clones represent 7% to 8% of the sample.

The germline V gene (reference sequence) sets CDR1 to PRHDT and CDR2 to FYEKMQ. The cysteine opens and the phenylalanine closes a CDR3 of 15 amino acids. The entry retains the CDR3 DNA only, 45 bases that are in frame from base 1. Relative to germline, V is 1 base shorter and J is 4 bases shorter, with 11 bases between their ends. A robust, sensitive protocol for the amplification, sequencing and analysis of TCRs was described in the study, in which 3' ligation of a UMI-containing oligonucleotide to TCR cDNA was used. For whole blood analysis, 2.5 to 3 ml of peripheral blood was collected from healthy adult volunteers into Tempus tubes, and RNA was extracted following the manufacturer's instructions. Total RNA, without cell sorting, was DNase treated with RQ1 DNase before reverse transcription, targeting about 1 to 1000 ng input. Libraries were prepared from skin biopsies and whole blood to test how robust the pipeline was in samples where T cells are a minority population.

General findings and caveats noted by the study authors: The potential sensitivity of the RNA-based method to TCR transcript changes with T cell activation and differentiation was acknowledged.

The rearranged chain carries TRBV13 and TRBJ2-1; TRBD2 might be the D gene, on 6 matching bases. The source of this sequence is an adult in good health. The specimen was blood. In nucleotides, the sequence is TGTGCCAGCAGCTTAGTTCGCGGGGTTTACAATGAGCAGTTCTTC. It specifies CASSLVRGVYNEQFF.